This T cell receptor (beta chain) was identified in a study of a mutant IDH1 vaccine in newly diagnosed glioma. Study details: The V12 visit happened in week 35, and the V13 visit happened in week 47.

Broader study findings: Pseudoprogression seemingly bore no relation to changes in top peripheral T cell clonotypes.

Time point here: week 47, end of study. Topical imiquimod accompanied each vaccine dose, which consisted of 300 ug of mutant IDH1 20-mer peptide. Patients came in for eight vaccinations, in weeks 1, 3, 5, 7, 11, 15, 19 and 23. Measured with immunoSEQ multiplex PCR; TCRdb has only the in-frame clones, and not every one. The table has tens of thousands of clones, approximately 79% seen once; the top ten hold approximately 19%. As regards this clone: Its antigen remains unidentified.

Germline lookup yields CDR1 GTSNPN and CDR2 SVGIG (reference sequence). The CDR3 contains 16 residues. V was shortened by 1 base and J by 2 bases, with 16 bases between the two germline ends. This specimen consisted of PBMCs, obtained from a glioma patient whose treatment included an IDH1 peptide vaccine. The V and J genes are TRBV30 and TRBJ2-3, with D possibly matching TRBD2 (6 bases). The clonotype was recovered from a man younger than 35 with glioma. Some clones in this sample may be carry-over from other donors' samples. The CDR3 spells CAWSELAILPTDTQYF. DNA for the CDR3: TGTGCCTGGAGTGAACTAGCAATCCTACCCACAGATACGCAGTATTTT.